This T cell receptor beta chain is drawn from a study of beta chain features in type 1 diabetes (dated by TCRdb to 2016 to 2018). Background for the entire study: No differences in mean age, gender distribution, total cell number or subset yield were found between patients and healthy donors. A total of roughly 99 million sorted cells were examined across all samples, and the number of cells per subset was strongly correlated with RNA yield. In the study, TCRB repertoires of sorted circulating CD4+ T cell subsets from recently diagnosed type 1 diabetes patients were compared with those of matched healthy donors. Regulatory and stem cell-like memory subsets were isolated from only 8 patients and about 8 healthy donors, whereas naive and central memory subsets came from all 30 or so donors. What the research found in general, with its limitations: At VDJ recombination sites, type 1 diabetes patients had fewer insertions and more deleted nucleotides, which implies abnormalities in thymic rearrangement. Because cDNA was sequenced instead of genomic DNA, highly expressing activated cells could be over-represented, though the groups showed no difference in activation or CD3 levels. Type 1 diabetes patients showed a moderate but significant shortening of TCRB CDR3 length in all four CD4+ subsets. PCR might favor shorter templates, but patient and control samples were amplified and corrected together, so any skew would affect both groups equally. Because the HLA sub-analyses included only small numbers of individuals, any influence of HLA type on TCRB rearrangement was left unresolved. Naive, central memory and regulatory TCRB repertoires appeared more similar among patients than among healthy donors.

Each donor gave one peripheral blood draw, averaging around 0.11 L, which was collected into heparinised tubes. Using a panel that included CD45RO, CCR7, CD25, CD127, CD95 and CD27, naive, central memory, regulatory and stem cell-like memory CD4+ T cells were sorted on a BD FACSAria II. All sorted populations exceeded 95% purity. Right away, PBMCs were isolated by Lymphoprep density gradient centrifugation and were stained directly, with no culture step. So that batch effects would be minimized, each experiment stained and sorted samples in pairs, pairing one healthy donor with one patient. Clipping removes 3 bases from V and 5 bases from J, with 14 as the unmatched junction base count. Taken from the germline V gene, the CDR1 and CDR2 loops are SGHTA and FQGNSA. From the cysteine up to the phenylalanine, the CDR3 has a length of 17 residues. Only CDR3 DNA is held: 51 bases, read in frame from base 1.

The entire isolated RNA was reverse transcribed using the High Capacity cDNA Reverse Transcription Kit, and thus expressed TCRB transcripts were sequenced. Naive, central memory and regulatory T cell samples underwent deep immunoSEQ sequencing, averaging around 3.7 million total reads per sample. Sorted cells were lysed in RLT buffer, and RNA was extracted using DNase-treated RNeasy Micro or Mini kits according to cell number. Each cell subset was processed on its own to prevent cross-contamination, while patient and healthy donor samples were processed together. The immunoSEQ multiplex PCR was used to amplify TCRB sequences from cDNA, yielding 87-bp fragments that span the CDR3 region. The amplicons were sequenced using the Illumina HiSeq platform. The paper's processing steps were these. Synthetic template baselines were used to correct PCR bias computationally, reads within Hamming distance 2 were collapsed together, and singletons that could not be merged were discarded. Reads were aligned against IMGT to assign V, D and J genes, CDR3 length and insertions or deletions at six rearrangement sites. Within each subset, clonotype counts were normalized to the number of sorted cells before true diversity and Gini coefficients were calculated with the tcR R package. The overlap coefficient, calculated on TCRB nucleotide sequences, was used to measure repertoire sharing. Out-of-frame TCRB sequences from naive cells were analyzed to stand in for the pre-selection repertoire. Imported from immuneACCESS, the table was reduced by TCRdb to in-frame sequences with V and J called. These copies leave out some clones; in studies compared against another copy, an unresolved V gene accounts for under half, and the cause of the remainder is not known. V and J calls and clone size follow that table, whereas D and trimming were derived from the DNA. This sample holds a few hundred thousand clones; 16% were observed only once. The ten largest clonotypes hold about 0.085% of the sample.

This clone has just a few counts. Its recognized antigen is unknown. Base qualities were left out, and no much larger clone turns up one base away. This TCR came from a young man with type 1 diabetes. The chain is encoded by TRBV7-2 joined to TRBJ2-7, with 9 central nucleotides matching TRBD2. The sequenced sample was naive CD4+ T cells from blood. What the cell subset or site label conveys for this sample: true naive CD4+ T cells. The CDR3 protein: CASSFPKALAGRHEQYF. The DNA sequence is as follows: TGTGCCAGCAGCTTCCCCAAGGCCCTAGCGGGAAGGCACGAGCAGTACTTC.